This T cell receptor beta chain was sequenced in a study of blood T cells in healthy people across ages. Findings and limits, study-wide: Age showed a roughly linear inverse relationship with TCR beta diversity per million T cells. Naive CD4+ cell counts and diversity both ran higher in long-lived than in aged donors.

Isolated per sample were at least 6.5 million PBMCs. The sample holds a few counts of this clonotype. What it binds is unknown. V shed 0 bases and J shed 7 bases, with 15 bases lying between them. The CDR3 length is 16 residues. The V gene's germline CDR1 is SGHAT and CDR2 FQNNGV. Through a sample-barcoded 5' primer and a J-beta primer mix, a second PCR was run for about 6 to 11 cycles. TCRdb re-derived calls from the 5' RACE reads in MiXCR, one entry per CDR3 protein. Of 600,000 to 800,000 distinct CDR3 sequences listed, around 20% are singletons. This clonotype originated in a man aged 65 to 85 in good health. Sequenced material: blood. This rearrangement joins TRBV11-2 to TRBJ2-2; D is possibly TRBD1 or TRBD2 (6 bases each). CDR3 protein: CASSLETGGAGGELFF. The CDR3, as DNA: TGTGCCAGCAGCTTAGAAACCGGGGGCGCCGGCGGGGAGCTGTTTTTT.